One T cell receptor (beta chain) is described in this entry. The antigen remains undetermined. V was clipped by 4 bases and J by 7 bases, with 11 bases between them. The germline CDR1 and CDR2 sequences are SGHNT and YYREEE (reference sequence). The CDR3 contains 12 residues. Healthy and HIV-negative, the adult donors had no recent acute infections or vaccinations. The repertoire was sequenced with immunoSEQ multiplex PCR; TCRdb's copy has only in-frame clones and lacks some. There are 2 million to 2.5 million clones in the sample; roughly 93% occur only once, and about 0.39% lies in the top ten. The sample belongs to a study of shared clonotypes between healthy human individuals. Study-wide findings and caveats: Naive subsets usually exceeded memory subsets in estimated richness. Some naive CD4 clonotypes, around 5%, turned up in common across several donors. Depth was large, yet rarefaction showed that sorted-subset sequencing was incomplete.

What was sequenced was naive CD4+ T cells from PBMCs. The subset: CD45RA+ positively selected. The receptor was isolated from a man aged 18 to 29 in good health. Some clones in this sample may be carry-over from other donors' samples. The rearrangement joins TRBV5-4 to TRBJ2-5; D may be TRBD2 (5 bases). The CDR3 DNA follows: TGTGCCAGCAGCCGATCCGAGGGGACCCAGTACTTC. The encoded protein is CASSRSEGTQYF. Drawing the rest from reference TRBV5-4 and TRBJ2-5, the complete variable domain is ETGVTQSPTHLIKTRGQQVTLRCSSQSGHNTVSWYQQALGQGPQFIFQYYREEENGRGNFPPRFSGLQFPNYSSELNVNALELDDSALYLCASSRSEGTQYFGPGTRLLVL.